There are many counts of the clone carrying this T cell receptor (beta chain). Its antigen is not identified. The CDR3 regions of TCR beta were amplified from RNA transcripts. The TCR CDR3 was amplified in a first-round RT-PCR using the HTBI primer set. From the multiplex PCR reads, TCRdb called clonotypes with MiXCR, one entry per CDR3 protein. The sample records roughly 300,000 distinct CDR3 sequences, over 11% being singletons. The data originate from a study of T cells in Graves' hyperthyroidism and ophthalmopathy. Study context: Peripheral blood was drawn at first diagnosis, prior to all treatment.

Study outcomes and limitations: For ophthalmopathy, model prediction preceded onset by a median about 6.2 months.

The sample was blood. This TCR was recovered from a woman under 40 with Graves' hyperthyroidism.

CDR3 in amino acids: CASSFWAEETQYF. The CDR3 coding sequence is TGTGCCAGCAGTTTCTGGGCAGAAGAGACCCAGTACTTC. The chain combines TRBV28 with TRBJ2-5; no clear D gene. The germline CDR1 and CDR2 sequences are MDHEN and SYDVKM. Trimming stripped 3 bases from V and 3 bases from J, with 8 bases between. There are 13 residues in the CDR3.